This TCR beta chain was captured by sequencing in a study of T cell responses to AZD1222 COVID-19 vaccine. Study-wide results and caveats: In the spike-specific TCR repertoire, nearly half reportedly target unmutated variant regions.

About this clone: No antigen is known for it.

Germline V gene lookup returns CDR1 MNHEY and CDR2 SVGAGI. This CDR3 is 13 amino acids long. The V end was cut by 2 bases, the J end by 2 bases, with 6 bases between. The protocol was immunoSEQ multiplex PCR, while the TCRdb copy is restricted to in-frame clones and leaves out a portion. The sample lists 75,000 to 100,000 clones, nearly 90% occurring once. The chain has TRBV6-5 and TRBJ1-2; D ambiguous. The sequence came from an adult in good health. Material: peripheral blood, obtained on day 0 of AZD1222 vaccination. CDR3 sequence (DNA): TGTGCCAGCAGTTACGGGGTCAACTATGGCTACACCTTC. Protein sequence: CASSYGVNYGYTF.